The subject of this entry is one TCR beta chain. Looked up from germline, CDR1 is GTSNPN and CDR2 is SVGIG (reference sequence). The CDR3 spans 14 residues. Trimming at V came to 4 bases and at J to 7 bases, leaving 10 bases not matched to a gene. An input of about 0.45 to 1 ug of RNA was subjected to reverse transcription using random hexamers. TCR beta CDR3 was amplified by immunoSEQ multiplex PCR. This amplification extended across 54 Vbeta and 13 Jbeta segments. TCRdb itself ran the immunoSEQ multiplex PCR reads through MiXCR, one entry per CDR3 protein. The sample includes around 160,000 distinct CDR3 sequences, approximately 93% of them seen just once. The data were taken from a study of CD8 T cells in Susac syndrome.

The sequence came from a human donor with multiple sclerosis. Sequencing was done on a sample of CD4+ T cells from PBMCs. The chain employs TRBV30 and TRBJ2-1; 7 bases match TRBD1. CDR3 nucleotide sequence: TGTGCCTGGAAGGGGGCGAACGCCCGGAATGAGCAGTTCTTC. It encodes CAWKGANARNEQFF.